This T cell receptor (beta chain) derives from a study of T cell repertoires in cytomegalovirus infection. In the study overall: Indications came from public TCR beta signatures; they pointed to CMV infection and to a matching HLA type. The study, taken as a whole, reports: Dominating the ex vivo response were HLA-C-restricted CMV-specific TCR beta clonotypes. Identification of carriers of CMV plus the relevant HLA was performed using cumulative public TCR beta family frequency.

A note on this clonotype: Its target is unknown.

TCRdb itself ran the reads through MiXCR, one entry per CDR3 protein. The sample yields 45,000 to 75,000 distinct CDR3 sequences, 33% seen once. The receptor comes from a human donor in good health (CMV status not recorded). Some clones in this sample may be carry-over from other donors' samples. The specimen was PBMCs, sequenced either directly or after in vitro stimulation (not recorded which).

DNA for the CDR3: TGTGCCAGCCAGCCACTCTCAGGGTCGACACAGAGCGAGCAGTACTTC. Translation gives CASQPLSGSTQSEQYF. The chain carries TRBV3-1 and TRBJ2-7, with TRBD1 as a possible D gene (5 bases). Germline V gene sequence: CDR1 LGHDT, CDR2 YNNKEL (reference sequence). V dropped 8 bases and J dropped 6 bases, with 26 bases sitting between them. The CDR3 spans 16 residues.